These 25 T cell receptor beta chains were all obtained from the same sample, sequenced in a study of monozygotic twins with inflammatory bowel disease. For each CDR3 protein, TCRdb gives one entry from its re-call of the 5' RACE reads, without DNA. This repertoire includes 200,000 to 250,000 distinct CDR3 sequences. The sequenced sample consisted of blood. These receptors were taken from a human donor with ulcerative colitis or Crohn's disease, or a healthy co-twin of an affected twin (not recorded which).

This chain connects TRBV7-7 to TRBJ2-1. Germline V gene lookup returns CDR1 SSHAT and CDR2 FNYEAQ (reference sequence). The CDR3 has 13 residues. The chain's CDR3 is CASSLGPDNEQFF.

The rearrangement joins TRBV2 to TRBJ1-4; TCRdb gives TRBD1 as the D gene, but with no DNA this cannot be confirmed. The CDR3 is 14 residues long. CDR1 SNHLY and CDR2 FYNNEI come from the germline V gene. The CDR3 loop reads CASARTGAGEKLFF. The full variable domain, completed using reference TRBV2 and TRBJ1-4, is EPEVTQTPSHQVTQMGQEVILRCVPISNHLYFYWYRQILGQKVEFLVSFYNNEISEKSEIFDDQFSVERPDGSNFTLKIRSTKLEDSAMYFCASARTGAGEKLFFGSGTQLSVL.

The V and J genes are TRBV27 and TRBJ2-1; there is no DNA to check the TCRdb D call of TRBD2. CDR1 MNHEY and CDR2 SMNVEV come from the germline V gene (reference sequence). CDR3 length equals 18 residues. This CDR3 reads CASSPPPSGRDLLYEQFF.

This chain connects TRBV5-4 to TRBJ2-3; the TRBD2 assignment by TCRdb is unverifiable without DNA. The CDR3 is made up of 16 amino acids. CDR1 and CDR2 from the germline V gene are SGHNT and YYREEE (reference sequence). CDR3 protein: CASSPLAGGATDTQYF.

The J gene is TRBJ2-7, the V gene TRBV20-1; the D gene TCRdb calls, TRBD2, cannot be checked with no DNA. Germline V gene data show CDR1 as DFQATT and CDR2 as SNEGSKA (reference sequence). The CDR3 loop spans 17 amino acids. The CDR3 sequence: CSARDGVGGVGLNEQYF.

The chain is built from TRBV13 and TRBJ2-7; TCRdb's D call, TRBD2, is unchecked because there is no DNA. CDR3 length: 15 amino acids. Germline lookup yields CDR1 PRHDT and CDR2 FYEKMQ (reference sequence). The CDR3: CASSFSGRGSYEQYF. Drawing the rest from reference TRBV13 and TRBJ2-7, the complete variable domain is AAGVIQSPRHLIKEKRETATLKCYPIPRHDTVYWYQQGPGQDPQFLISFYEKMQSDKGSIPDRFSAQQFSDYHSELNMSSLELGDSALYFCASSFSGRGSYEQYFGPGTRLTVT.

The chain joins TRBV7-9 to TRBJ1-5. Germline CDR1 reads SEHNR; CDR2 reads FQNEAQ (reference sequence). The CDR3 runs 15 residues. This CDR3 is CASSLGPGLDQPQHF.

The chain combines TRBV20-1 with TRBJ1-4; with no DNA, the TCRdb D assignment of TRBD1 cannot be verified. This CDR3 region has 11 residues. Germline V gene lookup returns CDR1 DFQATT and CDR2 SNEGSKA (reference sequence). This CDR3 reads CSAAGGEKLFF.

The chain employs TRBV7-2 and TRBJ1-2. Germline values: CDR1 SGHTA, CDR2 FQGNSA. CDR3 length: 13 residues. The CDR3 protein is CASSLKENYGYTF.

The chain is built from TRBV5-1 and TRBJ1-6; TCRdb proposes TRBD1, but this gene call is untestable without DNA. Germline CDR1 is SGHRS and CDR2 is YFSETQ. This CDR3 is 15 amino acids long. The CDR3 here is CASSLSRTGGDPLHF.

J is TRBJ2-7 and V is TRBV18. The CDR3 has 16 amino acids. Germline V CDR1 and CDR2: KGHSH, LQKENI. This chain's CDR3 is CASSQKQSSSSYEQYF.

The CDR3 spells CSASDLAGGVGYEQYF. The rearrangement links TRBV20-1 to TRBJ2-7; the TCRdb call, TRBD2, lacks DNA for checking. Germline CDR1 DFQATT, CDR2 SNEGSKA (reference sequence). The CDR3 is 16 residues long.

The CDR3: CASSPTSGGIGYEQYF. The chain employs TRBV7-2 and TRBJ2-7; there is no DNA to check the TCRdb D call of TRBD2. Germline loops: CDR1 SGHTA, CDR2 FQGNSA. The CDR3 spans 16 residues.

The CDR3 reads CASSQIFTGGTEAFF. This chain uses TRBV4-3 with TRBJ1-1; TCRdb's assignment of TRBD1 cannot be checked, as there is no DNA. Germline values: CDR1 LGHNA, CDR2 YSLEER. The CDR3 has 15 amino acids.

CDR3: CASSLVAGAGNTIYF. The J gene is TRBJ1-3, the V gene TRBV7-2; TCRdb gives TRBD1 as the D gene, but with no DNA this cannot be confirmed. This CDR3 has 15 amino acids. Germline V gives CDR1 SGHTA, CDR2 FQGNSA.

The V and J genes are TRBV6-5 and TRBJ1-6. CDR1 and CDR2 (germline): MNHEY, SVGAGI. This CDR3 region has 12 residues. CDR3 sequence: CAAGTRNSPLHF.

The chain links TRBV10-3 to TRBJ1-6; as DNA is missing, the TRBD1 call by TCRdb cannot be tested. Germline-derived CDR1 and CDR2 are ENHRY and SYGVKD. The length of the CDR3 is 16 residues. This CDR3 reads CAISDLKTGENSPLHF.

V is TRBV20-1 and J is TRBJ2-3; TCRdb indicates TRBD1, and absent DNA this call remains unverified. This CDR3 contains 13 residues. In germline, CDR1 is DFQATT, CDR2 SNEGSKA (reference sequence). This CDR3 reads CSATAFRTDTQYF.

V gene TRBV20-1 combines with J gene TRBJ2-3. Germline-derived CDR1 and CDR2 are DFQATT and SNEGSKA (reference sequence). There are 15 residues in the CDR3. This CDR3 reads CSARDVAEIADTQYF.

V and J are TRBV29-1 and TRBJ2-7; checking the TCRdb D call of TRBD1 is not possible without DNA. The germline gives CDR1 SQVTM, CDR2 ANQGSEA. The CDR3 runs 13 residues. The CDR3 loop is CSARTGEDYEQYF.

CDR3 region: CASEREYHTGELFF. J is TRBJ2-2 and V is TRBV9. The germline gives CDR1 SGDLS, CDR2 YYNGEE. The CDR3 has 14 residues.

This chain joins TRBV19 and TRBJ1-1; with no DNA, the TCRdb D assignment of TRBD1 cannot be verified. This CDR3 region has 16 residues. CDR1 and CDR2 (germline): LNHDA, SQIVND (reference sequence). CDR3 residues: CASSPPSPGGVTEAFF.

The V gene is TRBV6-2 or TRBV6-3, the J gene TRBJ2-7; TCRdb designates TRBD2, a call that cannot be tested without DNA. Germline assignment: CDR1 MNHEY and CDR2 SVGEGT. CDR3 length: 13 amino acids. The CDR3 protein is CASSRDYFYEQYF.

The chain joins TRBV5-1 to TRBJ1-1; TCRdb gives TRBD1 as the D gene, but with no DNA this cannot be confirmed. CDR1 is SGHRS, CDR2 YFSETQ, per germline. The CDR3 contains 14 residues. The CDR3 reads CASSSTPGQTEAFF.

The chain uses TRBV5-1 and TRBJ1-3; TCRdb calls TRBD1, which cannot be checked without DNA. This CDR3 contains 15 residues. CDR1 and CDR2 from the germline V gene are SGHRS and YFSETQ. The CDR3 is CASSSTGASGNTIYF.